The 2 T cell receptor beta chains below come from one sample, sequenced in a study of blood T cell repertoires in COVID-19. Some clones are missing from TCRdb's copy, which holds only in-frame ones; the method was immunoSEQ multiplex PCR. The sample carries approximately 69,000 clones, 73% recorded once. Sequencing was done on a sample of peripheral blood. All receptors derive from a man aged 60 to 75 with acute or convalescent COVID-19.

The chain has TRBV2 and TRBJ2-3; TRBD2 is a possible D gene (5 bases). The CDR3 runs to 13 residues. V was cut by 8 bases and J by 2 bases, with 11 bases left in between. The V gene's germline CDR1 is SNHLY and CDR2 FYNNEI. In nucleotides, the CDR3 is TGTGCCAGCCTCGGACTGTTCACAGATACGCAGTATTTT. Protein product: CASLGLFTDTQYF. The whole variable domain, remainder taken from reference TRBV2 and TRBJ2-3, is EPEVTQTPSHQVTQMGQEVILRCVPISNHLYFYWYRQILGQKVEFLVSFYNNEISEKSEIFDDQFSVERPDGSNFTLKIRSTKLEDSAMYFCASLGLFTDTQYFGPGTRLTVL.

This chain uses TRBV3-1 (or the pseudogene TRBV3-2) with TRBJ2-7, with no clear D. This CDR3 is 13 amino acids long. The germline V gene encodes CDR1 LGHDT and CDR2 YNNKEL (reference sequence). The germline V and J ends were trimmed by 0 bases and 6 bases, with 9 bases remaining between them. CDR3 in DNA: TGTGCCAGCAGCCAAGATCCCCTCTTCGAGCAGTACTTC. Translated, it gives CASSQDPLFEQYF.